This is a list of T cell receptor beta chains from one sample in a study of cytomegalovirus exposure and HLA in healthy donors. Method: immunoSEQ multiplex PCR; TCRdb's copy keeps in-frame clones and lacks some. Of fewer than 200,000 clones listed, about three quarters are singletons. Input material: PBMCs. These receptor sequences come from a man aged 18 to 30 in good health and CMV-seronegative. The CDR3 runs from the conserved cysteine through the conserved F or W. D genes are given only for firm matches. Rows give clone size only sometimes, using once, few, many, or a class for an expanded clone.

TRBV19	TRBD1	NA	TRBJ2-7	TGTGCCAGTAGTCGGGGACAGGGGGCTTCCTACGAGCAGTACTTC	CASSRGQGASYEQYF
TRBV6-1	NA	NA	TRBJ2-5	TGTGCCAGCAGTGAATGGGCAGGGAAAGAGACCCAGTACTTC	CASSEWAGKETQYF
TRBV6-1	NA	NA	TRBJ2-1	TGTGCCAGCAGTGAAAGGCGGGACCCGGCCTACAATGAGCAGTTCTTC	CASSERRDPAYNEQFF
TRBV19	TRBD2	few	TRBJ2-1	TGTGCCAGTAGTACCTCTAGCGGCAGACCCTACAATGAGCAGTTCTTC	CASSTSSGRPYNEQFF
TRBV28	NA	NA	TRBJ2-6	TGTGCCAGCTATAGCTCTGGGGCCAACGTCCTGACTTTC	CASYSSGANVLTF
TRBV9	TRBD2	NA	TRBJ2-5	TGTGCCAGCAGCGTAGCTCGGGTAGCGGGAGGGCCTGAGACCCAGTACTTC	CASSVARVAGGPETQYF
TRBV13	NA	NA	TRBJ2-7	TGTGCCAGCAGCCCCGCTGGCGGTGGATCCTACGAGCAGTACTTC	CASSPAGGGSYEQYF
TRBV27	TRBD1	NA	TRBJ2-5	TGTGCCAGCAGGATTAGCGCTTCGGGACAGGAGCAGTACTTC	CASRISASGQEQYF
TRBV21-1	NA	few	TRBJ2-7	TGTGCCAGCAGCACCCGGACTAGCGGGAGCTACGAGCAGTACTTC	CASSTRTSGSYEQYF
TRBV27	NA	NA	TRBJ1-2	TGTGCCAGCAGTTTGGAGGCCGGCTATGGCTACACCTTC	CASSLEAGYGYTF
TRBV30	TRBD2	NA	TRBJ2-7	TGTGCCTGGAGTGTAGGTGGCGGGAGCTACGAGCAGTACTTC	CAWSVGGGSYEQYF
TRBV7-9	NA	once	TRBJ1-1	TGTTCCAGCAGCCGGGGGAACACTGAAGCTTTCTTT	CSSSRGNTEAFF
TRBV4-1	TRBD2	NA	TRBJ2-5	TGCGCCAGCAGCCAAGTCGGACTAGCGGGAGGGGAGACCCAGTACTTC	CASSQVGLAGGETQYF
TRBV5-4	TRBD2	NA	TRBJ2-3	TGTGCCAGCAGCTTGTCCCCGGGAGGGGGAGCAGATACGCAGTATTTT	CASSLSPGGGADTQYF
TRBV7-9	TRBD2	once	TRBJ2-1	TGTGCCAGCAGCCCCGCTAGCGGGGCCTACAATGAGCAGTTCTTC	CASSPASGAYNEQFF
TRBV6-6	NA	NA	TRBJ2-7	TGTGCCAGCGGGCCTTCTGGGGCCCAGATTGAGCAGTACTTC	CASGPSGAQIEQYF
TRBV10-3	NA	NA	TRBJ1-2	TGTGCCAGCGCCTCTCAGGGCCCCGCTAACTATGGCTACACCTTC	CASASQGPANYGYTF
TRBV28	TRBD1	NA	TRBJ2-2	TGTGCCAGCAGTTTCTCAGGGGGCGCGAGCGGGGAGCTGTTTTTT	CASSFSGGASGELFF
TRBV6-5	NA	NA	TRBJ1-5	TGTGCCAGCAGTTACTCCGGTAGCAATCAGCCCCAGCATTTT	CASSYSGSNQPQHF
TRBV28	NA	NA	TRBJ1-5	TGTGCCAGCAGTTTAGGTCCCGGGGGGAATCAGCCCCAGCATTTT	CASSLGPGGNQPQHF
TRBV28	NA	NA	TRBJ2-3	TGTGCCAGCAGTTACGAAGGGACGGGACTGATCACAGATACGCAGTATTTT	CASSYEGTGLITDTQYF
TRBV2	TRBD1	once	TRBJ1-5	TGTGCCAGCAGCGTGGGACAGGGGGGCTTTAGCAATCAGCCCCAGCATTTT	CASSVGQGGFSNQPQHF
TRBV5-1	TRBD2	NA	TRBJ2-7	TGCGCCAGCAGCTGGTGGGGGACTAGCGGGAGGAGGGGGCCCTCCTACGAGCAGTACTTC	CASSWWGTSGRRGPSYEQYF
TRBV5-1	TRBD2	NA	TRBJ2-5	TGCGCCAGCAGCTTGGTCCCGGGCCGGGGGGAAGAGACCCAGTACTTC	CASSLVPGRGEETQYF
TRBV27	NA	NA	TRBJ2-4	TGTGCCAGCAGTCCGCGGGGACCGCTTCTAGCCAAAAACATTCAGTACTTC	CASSPRGPLLAKNIQYF
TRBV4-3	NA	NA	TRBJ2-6	TGCGCCAGCAGCCAAGAAGGGGGGGCCGGGGCCAACGTCCTGACTTTC	CASSQEGGAGANVLTF
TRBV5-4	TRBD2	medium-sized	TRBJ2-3	TGTGCCAGCGCCGTGAGGGTAGCGGGAGGGCCCACAGATACGCAGTATTTT	CASAVRVAGGPTDTQYF
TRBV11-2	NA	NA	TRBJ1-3	TGTGCCAGCAGCCCTCCGTCAGCTGGAAACACCATATATTTT	CASSPPSAGNTIYF
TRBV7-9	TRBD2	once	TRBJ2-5	TGTGCCAGCAGCAACGAAGGACTAGCGGAAGAGACCCAGTACTTC	CASSNEGLAEETQYF
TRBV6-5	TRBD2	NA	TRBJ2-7	TGTGCCAGCAGTCCCTCCCTACGGGGGGGCGAGCAGTACTTC	CASSPSLRGGEQYF
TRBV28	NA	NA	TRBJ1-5	TGTGCCAGCACGGGGGGCCATCAGCCCCAGCATTTT	CASTGGHQPQHF
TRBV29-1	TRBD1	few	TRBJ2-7	TGCAGCGGGGGGACAGGGGAAGGCTACGAGCAGTACTTC	CSGGTGEGYEQYF
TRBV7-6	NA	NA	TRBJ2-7	TGTGCCAGCAGCCCCTCGGAGGGGCCAACCTACGAGCAGTACTTC	CASSPSEGPTYEQYF
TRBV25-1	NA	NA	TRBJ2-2	TGTGCCAGCAGTAAACCGCCGGGAGTCGACACCGGGGAGCTGTTTTTT	CASSKPPGVDTGELFF
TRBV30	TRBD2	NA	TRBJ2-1	TGTGCCTGGGGACTAGCAAATGAGCAGTTCTTC	CAWGLANEQFF
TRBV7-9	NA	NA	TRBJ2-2	TGTGCCAGCACCAATCAGGGCGCCGGGGAGCTGTTTTTT	CASTNQGAGELFF
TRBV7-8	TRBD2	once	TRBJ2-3	TGTGCCAGCAGCCGGATGGGGAGGGGATTGGGAGATACGCAGTATTTT	CASSRMGRGLGDTQYF
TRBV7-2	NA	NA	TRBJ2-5	TGTGCCAGCAGCTTAGCGCACGGCGGAGAGACCCAGTACTTC	CASSLAHGGETQYF
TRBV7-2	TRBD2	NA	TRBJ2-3	TGTGCCAGCAGCCTACCCAGGGGACTAGCTACAGATACGCAGTATTTT	CASSLPRGLATDTQYF
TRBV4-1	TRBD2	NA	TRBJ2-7	TGCGCCAGCAGCCAAGATTTGGCTAGCGGGAACTACGAGCAGTACTTC	CASSQDLASGNYEQYF
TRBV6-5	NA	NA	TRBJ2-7	TGTGCCAGCAGCCGTTCGTTTAGCGACTACGAGCAGTACTTC	CASSRSFSDYEQYF
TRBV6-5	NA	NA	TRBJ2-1	TGTGCCAGCAGTCGACCTGGGGCCTTTGATGAGCAGTTCTTC	CASSRPGAFDEQFF
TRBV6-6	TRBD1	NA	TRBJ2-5	TGTGCCAGCAGTGAGGGGACAGGGAAGACCCAGTACTTC	CASSEGTGKTQYF
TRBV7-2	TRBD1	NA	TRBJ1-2	TGTGCCAGCAGCCGCTCCCGGGACAGTGGGAGGCTCTATGGCTACACCTTC	CASSRSRDSGRLYGYTF
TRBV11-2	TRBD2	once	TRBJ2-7	TGTGCCAGCAGCGCGGGGGAGAGAAGCGAGCAGTACTTC	CASSAGERSEQYF
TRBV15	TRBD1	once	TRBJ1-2	TGTGCCACCAGCACGCCACAGGGGGCGATTAACTATGGCTACACCTTC	CATSTPQGAINYGYTF
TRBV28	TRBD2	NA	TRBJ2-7	TGTGCCAGCAGTTCCCCGATTAGCGGGAGCTCCTACGAGCAGTACTTC	CASSSPISGSSYEQYF
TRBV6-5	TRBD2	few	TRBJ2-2	TGTGCCAGCAGTTATGCTAGCGGAGCCACCGGGGAGCTGTTTTTT	CASSYASGATGELFF
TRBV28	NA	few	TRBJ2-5	TGTGCCAGCAGTTTAAACCAACCTAAAGAGACCCAGTACTTC	CASSLNQPKETQYF
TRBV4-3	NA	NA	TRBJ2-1	TGCGCCAGCAGCCAAGAGCTAGCAATGTCCTACAATGAGCAGTTCTTC	CASSQELAMSYNEQFF
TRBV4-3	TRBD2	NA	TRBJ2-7	TGCGCCAGCAGCCAAGCACTAGCGGGCCCCTCCTACGAGCAGTACTTC	CASSQALAGPSYEQYF
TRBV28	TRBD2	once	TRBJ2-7	TGTGCCAGCAGTTCGGCCCTCTTTCCTAGCGGAACCTCCTACGAGCAGTACTTC	CASSSALFPSGTSYEQYF
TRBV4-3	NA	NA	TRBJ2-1	TGCGCCAGCAGCCAAGACCTTAGCACCCTAAGGGAGCAGTTCTTC	CASSQDLSTLREQFF
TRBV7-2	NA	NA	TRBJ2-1	TGTGCCAGCAGCCCCGGGGACTCCTACAATGAGCAGTTCTTC	CASSPGDSYNEQFF
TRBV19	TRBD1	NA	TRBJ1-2	TGTGCCAGTAGTACCCGGGACAGGAATGGCTACACCTTC	CASSTRDRNGYTF
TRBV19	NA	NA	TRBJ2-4	TGTGCCACTACTGATCCGGGACTGCTAGCCAAAAACATTCAGTACTTC	CATTDPGLLAKNIQYF
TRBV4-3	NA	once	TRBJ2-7	TGCGCCAGCAGCCAAGATCGGGGGAGCTACGAGCAGTACTTC	CASSQDRGSYEQYF
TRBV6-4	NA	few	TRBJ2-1	TGTGCCAGCAGTGACTCCCGGGGTAGCTCCTACAATGAGCAGTTCTTC	CASSDSRGSSYNEQFF
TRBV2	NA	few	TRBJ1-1	TGTGCCAGCAGTGGGGGGGGAAGTAGAATGAACACTGAAGCTTTCTTT	CASSGGGSRMNTEAFF